What follows is one T cell receptor (beta chain) and its context. Its antigen is still unknown. Primers for the PCR totalled 60 Vbeta and 13 Jbeta. Sequenced by immunoSEQ multiplex PCR; TCRdb stores in-frame clones only, minus some. Of some 170,000 clones listed, 79% are singletons. The donors comprised healthy bone marrow donors. The data were taken from a study of cytomegalovirus exposure and HLA in healthy donors. Findings and limits, study-wide: Reportedly, cytomegalovirus status was diagnosed with high sensitivity and specificity. A later analysis reportedly found fewer N-insertions in an Asian-associated ancestry cluster than the roughly 670-donor mean. Most TCR beta V segments were productive about 90% or about 30% of the time in an earlier analysis.

Germline V gene data show CDR1 as SGDLS and CDR2 as YYNGEE. J was trimmed by 5 bases and V by 2 bases; bases with no gene match: 7. The CDR3 extends over 15 amino acids. The source of this sequence is a middle-aged man in good health and CMV-seronegative. Material for sequencing was PBMCs. J is TRBJ2-1 and V is TRBV9; TRBD2 aligns across 7 bases. CDR3 in DNA: TGTGCCAGCAGCGTTGCGGGGCGGGGGAACAATGAGCAGTTCTTC. Protein: CASSVAGRGNNEQFF.